The entry that follows covers one T cell receptor beta chain sequence. Trimming removed 7 bases at V and 0 bases at J, with 10 bases between. Per germline, CDR1 LNHDA and CDR2 SQIVND (reference sequence). This CDR3 has 14 residues. Sequencing used immunoSEQ multiplex PCR; TCRdb keeps in-frame clones, though not all of them. The repertoire holds some 270,000 clones, with approximately 86% as singletons. This entry comes from a study of blood T cell repertoires in COVID-19. Study-wide background: Whether acute or convalescent, the COVID-19 samples came from the United States, Italy and Spain.

V is TRBV19 and J is TRBJ1-3; D gene unclear. The sample was peripheral blood. The clonotype was recovered from a woman aged 55-75 years who had recovered from COVID-19. The CDR3 here is CASMKHGSGNTIYF. The DNA for the CDR3 is TGTGCCAGTATGAAGCACGGCTCTGGAAACACCATATATTTT. Full variable domain (missing parts from reference TRBV19 and TRBJ1-3): DGGITQSPKYLFRKEGQNVTLSCEQNLNHDAMYWYRQDPGQGLRLIYYSQIVNDFQKGDIAEGYSVSREKKESFPLTVTSAQKNPTAFYLCASMKHGSGNTIYFGEGSWLTVV.